This T cell receptor (beta chain) was profiled in a study of blood T cell repertoires in COVID-19 (dated by TCRdb to about 2020). Turning to the overall study: The collaborator samples originated in the United States, Italy and Spain and spanned the acute and convalescent phases of COVID-19. The prospective study material was composed of cDNA or gDNA derived from T cells, B-cell-depleted T cells, or PBMCs. Deeply sampled blood TCRbeta repertoires from subjects exposed to, actively infected with, or recovered from COVID-19 were included in the dataset. The repertoires were made available in a free public database intended to serve as a resource for research on the immune response to SARS-CoV-2. Samples came from the ongoing ImmuneRACE study (first 160 participants) plus 1,254 subjects from 6 global collaborators. Nearly every sample came with metadata listing a de-identified subject ID, COVID-19 status, age in years and sex. Where available, HLA class I and class II types were taken from metadata supplied by the sample provider and were not determined by assay-based typing. The full study reports these points: Clinical and demographic metadata were provided uncurated, with the amount varying by source and participant.

The immunoSEQ Assay, a bias-controlled multiplex PCR, was used to amplify TCRbeta CDR3 regions from genomic DNA. As for the authors' bioinformatics: The number of nucleated cells in each sample was estimated from the amplification of reference gene primers within the assay. To quantify the absolute abundance of each unique TCRbeta CDR3 rearrangement, sequence reads were collapsed and filtered. Productive Simpson clonality was computed per sample as the square root of Simpson's diversity index over productive rearrangements. What TCRdb holds here is the immuneACCESS table cut down to in-frame rearrangements. Part of the clones is not present; checked against another copy, under half of the missing clones reflect an unresolved V gene, and the others are unexplained. V and J calls and clone size come straight from that table; D and trimming were deduced from the DNA. The sample table holds 250,000 or so clones, of which just under 90% were seen once. The ten largest account for 0.87% of the sample.

After removal of 9 bases from V and 7 bases from J, the junction retains 11 bases not matched to a gene. CDR1 and CDR2 are drawn from the germline V gene: SNHLY, FYNNEI. CDR3 length: 13 amino acids, cysteine to phenylalanine. The kept DNA is CDR3 alone, 39 bases in frame from the first base. Comment on this clone: Its antigen is not yet known. Base qualities were left out, and no much larger clone turns up one base away.

Participants in the prospective study were aged about 18 to 95 years, lived in some 24 United States geographic areas, and enrolled through a virtual design. In the prospective study, participants were assigned to cohorts based on the clinical history participants reported in a screening survey and a study questionnaire. Exposed participants had been in contact with someone with a PCR-confirmed or clinician-diagnosed COVID-19 case within 2 weeks of study entry. Mobile phlebotomists in the prospective study collected whole blood, serum and a nasopharyngeal or oropharyngeal swab from every participant. Participants in the prospective study had the option to provide additional blood draws and questionnaires over an approximately 2-month period. Prospective study blood samples were shipped either frozen or at room temperature before DNA extraction.

The receptor's source is a man aged 45-60 years who had been exposed to COVID-19. The sequenced sample was PBMCs or T cells enriched from blood (not recorded which). This sequence uses TRBV2 and TRBJ2-5, with 7 bases matching TRBD1. The sequenced DNA is TGTGCCAGTGATAGGGGGCACCAGAGGACCCAGTACTTC. It specifies CASDRGHQRTQYF.